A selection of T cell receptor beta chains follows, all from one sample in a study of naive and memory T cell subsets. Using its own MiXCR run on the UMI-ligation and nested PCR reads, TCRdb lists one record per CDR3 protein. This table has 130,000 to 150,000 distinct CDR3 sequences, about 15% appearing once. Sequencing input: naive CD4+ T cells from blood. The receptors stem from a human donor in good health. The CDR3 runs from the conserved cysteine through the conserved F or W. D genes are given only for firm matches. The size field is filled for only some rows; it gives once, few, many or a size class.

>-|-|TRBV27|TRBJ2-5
TGTGCCAGCCTGGACTACACCCAAGAGACCCAGTACTTC
CASLDYTQETQYF
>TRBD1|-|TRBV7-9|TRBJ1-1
TGTGCCAGCAGCTCCCCGGGACAGTCCGATAGTTTGAACACTGAAGCTTTCTTT
CASSSPGQSDSLNTEAFF
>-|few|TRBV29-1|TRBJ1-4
TGCAGCGTTATCGCGGGTAATGAAAAACTGTTTTTT
CSVIAGNEKLFF
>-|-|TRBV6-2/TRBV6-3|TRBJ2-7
TGTGCCAGCAGCCGACAGGAATACGAGCAGTACTTC
CASSRQEYEQYF
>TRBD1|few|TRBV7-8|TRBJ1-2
TGTGCCAGCAGCTCACAGGGGTTCTATGGCTACACCTTC
CASSSQGFYGYTF
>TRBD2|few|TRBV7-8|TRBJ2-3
TGTGCCAGCAGCCCTCAGGGGGTAGCGGGAGGAGATACGCAGTATTTT
CASSPQGVAGGDTQYF
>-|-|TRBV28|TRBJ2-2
TGTGCCAGCCTCCCCCAGGGGATTTACACCGGGGAGCTGTTTTTT
CASLPQGIYTGELFF
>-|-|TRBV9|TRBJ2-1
TGTGCCAGCAAACCGGCTGCCGGGGGCAATGAGCAGTTCTTC
CASKPAAGGNEQFF
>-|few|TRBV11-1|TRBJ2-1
TGTGCCAGCAGCTCACAAACAGGGTTGGGCTCCTACAATGAGCAGTTCTTC
CASSSQTGLGSYNEQFF
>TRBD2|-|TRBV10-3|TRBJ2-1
TGTGCCATCAGTGAGACGGGACTAGCGGCCTCCTACAATGAGCAGTTCTTC
CAISETGLAASYNEQFF
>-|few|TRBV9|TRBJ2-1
TGTGCCAGCAGCGCTGGGGGCTACAATGAGCAGTTCTTC
CASSAGGYNEQFF
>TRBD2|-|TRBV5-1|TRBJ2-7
TGCGCCAGCAGCTTGTCTTCTAGCGGGACATTCACCTACGAGCAGTACTTC
CASSLSSSGTFTYEQYF
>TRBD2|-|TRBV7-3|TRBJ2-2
TGTGCCAGCAGCCATGGGACTAGCGGGAGTAGGGACACCGGGGAGCTGTTTTTT
CASSHGTSGSRDTGELFF
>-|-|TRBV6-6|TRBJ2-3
TGTGCCAGCAGTTACGTGCCCCCGGCAGATACGCAGTATTTT
CASSYVPPADTQYF
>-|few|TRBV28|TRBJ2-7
TGTGCCAGCAGTTTACGGACACTATGGCACGAGCAGTACTTC
CASSLRTLWHEQYF
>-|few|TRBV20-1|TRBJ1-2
TGCAGTGCTACTTTAGCTCGGCCCTCAAACTATGGCTACACCTTC
CSATLARPSNYGYTF
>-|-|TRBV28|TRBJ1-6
TGTGCCAGCAGCTCACCTTCGACAGGCAGTTCACCCCTCCGCTTT
CASSSPSTGSSPLRF
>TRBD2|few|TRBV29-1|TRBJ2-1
TGCAGCGTTGAATACGGACTAGCGGGGACCTACAATGAGCAGTTCTTC
CSVEYGLAGTYNEQFF
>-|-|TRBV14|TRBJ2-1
TGTGCCAGCAGCCAAGGAGGGGCTCAGGGCAATGAGCAGTTCTTC
CASSQGGAQGNEQFF
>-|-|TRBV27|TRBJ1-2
TGTGCCAGCAGTTTGAGAGGGGCGCCCTATGGCTACACCTTC
CASSLRGAPYGYTF
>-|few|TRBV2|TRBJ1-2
TGTGCCAGCAGTGAAGGGGGGACGGTGCTCGGCTACACCTTC
CASSEGGTVLGYTF
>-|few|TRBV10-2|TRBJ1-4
TGCGCCAGCAGTGAAGGCCCATCGAGGGAAAAACTGTTTTTT
CASSEGPSREKLFF
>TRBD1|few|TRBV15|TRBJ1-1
TGTGCCACCAGCAGGGGGATGCCGGGACAGAATACGGTCACTGAAGCTTTCTTT
CATSRGMPGQNTVTEAFF
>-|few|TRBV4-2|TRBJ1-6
TGTGCCAGCAGCGAGGCACAGAGTAAGAGTTCACCCCTCCACTTT
CASSEAQSKSSPLHF
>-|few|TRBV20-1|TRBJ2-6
TGCAGTGCTCCCCAAGGGGGGGGCGTTGCCTCTGGGGCCAACGTCCTGACTTTC
CSAPQGGGVASGANVLTF
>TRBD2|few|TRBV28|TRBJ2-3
TGTGCCGGATCGACTAGCGGGAGGGCTAGCACAGATACGCAGTATTTT
CAGSTSGRASTDTQYF
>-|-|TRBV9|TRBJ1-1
TGTGCCAGCAGCGCAAGCGGCCAAGGTGGCACTGAAGCTTTCTTT
CASSASGQGGTEAFF
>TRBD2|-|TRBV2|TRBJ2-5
TGTGCCAGCACCATGACTATTCCGGCGGGAGGGGAGACCCAGTACTTC
CASTMTIPAGGETQYF
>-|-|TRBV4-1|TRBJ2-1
TGCGCCAGCAGCCGCCTGCTAGGAGACAATGAGCAGTTCTTC
CASSRLLGDNEQFF
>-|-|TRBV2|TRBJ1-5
TGTGCCAGCAGTGAAGTCCTCTTGAGCGATAGCAATCAGCCCCAGCATTTT
CASSEVLLSDSNQPQHF
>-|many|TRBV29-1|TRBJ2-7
TGCAGCGTTTCCCCGGACCACCCAACCGACGAGCAGTACTTC
CSVSPDHPTDEQYF
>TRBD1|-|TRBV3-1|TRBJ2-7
TGTGCCAGCAGCCAATCAGGGGGAACCTACGAGCAGTACTTC
CASSQSGGTYEQYF
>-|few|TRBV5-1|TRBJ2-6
TGCGCCAGCAGCTTGGGAGGGAACTCTGGGGCCAACGTCCTGACTTTC
CASSLGGNSGANVLTF
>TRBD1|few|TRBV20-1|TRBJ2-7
TGCAGTGCTACGACAGGGGTAGGCGAGCAGTACTTC
CSATTGVGEQYF
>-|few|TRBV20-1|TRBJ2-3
TGCAGTGCTAGGCCCACGAAGAACTGGACGGGAAGAACAGATACGCAGTATTTT
CSARPTKNWTGRTDTQYF
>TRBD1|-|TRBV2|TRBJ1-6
TGTGCCAGCAGAGACAGGGTTGGAGTGTTACCCCTCCACTTT
CASRDRVGVLPLHF
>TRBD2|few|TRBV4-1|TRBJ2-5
TGCGCCAGCAGCCAAAGTAGCGGGAACCCCCTAGAGACCCAGTACTTC
CASSQSSGNPLETQYF
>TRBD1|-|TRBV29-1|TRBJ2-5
TGCAGCGTTGGAACTCTCACAGGGGGCGAGGAGACCCAGTACTTC
CSVGTLTGGEETQYF
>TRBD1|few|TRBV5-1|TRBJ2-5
TGCGCCAGCAGCCCCGGGACAGGGGGCTCCGAAGAGACCCAGTACTTC
CASSPGTGGSEETQYF
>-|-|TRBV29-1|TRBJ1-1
TGCAGCTACCGGAGAGGAAACACTGAAGCTTTCTTT
CSYRRGNTEAFF
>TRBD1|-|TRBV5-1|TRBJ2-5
TGCGCCAGCAGTCGAGACAGGGTTCGACAAGAGACCCAGTACTTC
CASSRDRVRQETQYF
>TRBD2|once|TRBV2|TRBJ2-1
TGTGCCAGCAGTGAGGTTAGCGGGGCTTACAATGAGCAGTTCTTC
CASSEVSGAYNEQFF
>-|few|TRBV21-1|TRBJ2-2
TGTGCCAGAGCCTCCCGGGACAGGGGGCCGGGCACCGGGGAGCTGTTTTTT
CARASRDRGPGTGELFF
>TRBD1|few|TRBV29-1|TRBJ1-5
TGCAGCGTTGGGACAGGGAGCGATCAGCCCCAGCATTTT
CSVGTGSDQPQHF
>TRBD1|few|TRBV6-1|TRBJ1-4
TGTGCCAGCAGTGAAGACAGGGGAGCAACTAATGAAAAACTGTTTTTT
CASSEDRGATNEKLFF
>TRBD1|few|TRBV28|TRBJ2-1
TGTGCCAGCAAAAGGGACAGGGGGCCCTACAATGAGCAGTTCTTC
CASKRDRGPYNEQFF
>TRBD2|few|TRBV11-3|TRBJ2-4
TGTGCCAGCAGCTTATTAGCGGGAGCCGAATCTCTAGACAAAAACATTCAGTACTTC
CASSLLAGAESLDKNIQYF
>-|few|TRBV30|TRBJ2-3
TGTGCCTCATTTCAGGGGATAGGGACAGATACGCAGTATTTT
CASFQGIGTDTQYF